This T cell receptor (beta chain) was found in a study of blood T cell repertoires in COVID-19. Study details: Sample material is recorded as cDNA or gDNA derived from T cells, B-cell-depleted T cells, or PBMCs.

Data came from immunoSEQ multiplex PCR; TCRdb stores just in-frame clones and leaves some out. The sample holds hundreds of thousands of clones, 83% seen once. This CDR3 contains 14 residues. The V gene's germline CDR1 is SGHTS and CDR2 YDEGEE. V lost 6 bases and J 0 bases, leaving 12 bases between the germline ends. The chain carries TRBV5-8 and TRBJ1-1; D ambiguous. Sequencing was done on a sample of peripheral blood. The TCR was taken from a woman in her twenties or thirties with COVID-19, enrolled during active disease. The CDR3 reads CASTLTRLNTEAFF. DNA of the CDR3: TGTGCCAGCACCCTGACACGATTGAACACTGAAGCTTTCTTT.